This is a list of T cell receptor beta chains from one sample in a study of blood T cell repertoires in COVID-19. Generated by immunoSEQ multiplex PCR, the TCRdb table keeps only in-frame clones and is missing some. The sample records approximately 180,000 clones, roughly 82% being singletons. The sequencing sample was made of PBMCs or T cells enriched from blood (not recorded which). The receptors originated from a woman aged 60-70 years with acute COVID-19. CDR3s include the opening cysteine and the closing phenylalanine or tryptophan. The D gene is left open where the match is weak. The listing skips clone size in some rows; elsewhere it reads once, few, many or a size class.

CDR3 DNA: TGTGCCAGCAGTTCCCCCCCGGACAGGGATAATTCACCCCTCCACTTT
CDR3 protein: CASSSPPDRDNSPLHF
V gene: TRBV6-5
J gene: TRBJ1-6
D gene: TRBD1
clone size: -

CDR3 DNA: TGTGCCAGTAGTATGAGGGTTGGGGCCAACGTCCTGACTTTC
CDR3 protein: CASSMRVGANVLTF
V gene: TRBV19
J gene: TRBJ2-6
D gene: -
clone size: -

CDR3 DNA: TGTGCCAGCAGCGAGATAGCGGGGGGACAAGAGACCCAGTACTTC
CDR3 protein: CASSEIAGGQETQYF
V gene: TRBV9
J gene: TRBJ2-5
D gene: TRBD2
clone size: -

CDR3 DNA: TGTGCCAGCAGTTTAATGGGGGGTCAGCCCCAGCATTTT
CDR3 protein: CASSLMGGQPQHF
V gene: TRBV12-3/TRBV12-4
J gene: TRBJ1-5
D gene: -
clone size: -

CDR3 DNA: TGTGCCACTTTCCGGGACAGGGGGCAGCACTATGGCTACACCTTC
CDR3 protein: CATFRDRGQHYGYTF
V gene: TRBV10-3
J gene: TRBJ1-2
D gene: TRBD1
clone size: -

CDR3 DNA: TGTGCCAGCAGCCGAGGACAGGGGGTACACTATGGCTACACCTTC
CDR3 protein: CASSRGQGVHYGYTF
V gene: TRBV7-8
J gene: TRBJ1-2
D gene: TRBD1
clone size: few

CDR3 DNA: TGCGCCAGCAGCTTGGTAGGGACATCCTACGAGCAGTACTTC
CDR3 protein: CASSLVGTSYEQYF
V gene: TRBV5-1
J gene: TRBJ2-7
D gene: -
clone size: -

CDR3 DNA: TGTGCCACCAGTGACCCCGGACAGGGATCGGATACGCAGTATTTT
CDR3 protein: CATSDPGQGSDTQYF
V gene: TRBV24-1
J gene: TRBJ2-3
D gene: TRBD1
clone size: -

CDR3 DNA: TGTGCCAGCACCCGGGACTCTGGATCAAATTCACCCCTCCACTTT
CDR3 protein: CASTRDSGSNSPLHF
V gene: TRBV27
J gene: TRBJ1-6
D gene: -
clone size: -

CDR3 DNA: TGTGCCAGCAGTGAAGCGCTCCATTACGGGGGATTAAACTATGGCTACACCTTC
CDR3 protein: CASSEALHYGGLNYGYTF
V gene: TRBV6-1
J gene: TRBJ1-2
D gene: -
clone size: -

CDR3 DNA: TGTGCCACAACGACAGGGGCCACCGGGGAGCTGTTTTTT
CDR3 protein: CATTTGATGELFF
V gene: TRBV24-1
J gene: TRBJ2-2
D gene: TRBD1
clone size: -

CDR3 DNA: TGTGCCAGCAGTTGGACTTCAAATGAGCAGTTCTTC
CDR3 protein: CASSWTSNEQFF
V gene: TRBV2
J gene: TRBJ2-1
D gene: -
clone size: -

CDR3 DNA: TGTGCCAGTAGTGGCTGGGACAGCCACTATGGCTACACCTTC
CDR3 protein: CASSGWDSHYGYTF
V gene: TRBV19
J gene: TRBJ1-2
D gene: TRBD1
clone size: -

CDR3 DNA: TGTGCCAGCAGCCGTGGACAGGGTGGTGGCTACACCTTC
CDR3 protein: CASSRGQGGGYTF
V gene: TRBV7-2
J gene: TRBJ1-2
D gene: TRBD1
clone size: -

CDR3 DNA: TGTGCCAGCAGCGGACAGCTGAACACTGAAGCTTTCTTT
CDR3 protein: CASSGQLNTEAFF
V gene: TRBV7-8
J gene: TRBJ1-1
D gene: -
clone size: -

CDR3 DNA: TGTGCCAGTAGTGGCGATCAGGGGGCGGGAGGCTACACCTTC
CDR3 protein: CASSGDQGAGGYTF
V gene: TRBV19
J gene: TRBJ1-2
D gene: TRBD1
clone size: -

CDR3 DNA: TGCGCCAGCAGTACTAGCCCCACAGATACGCAGTATTTT
CDR3 protein: CASSTSPTDTQYF
V gene: TRBV5-1
J gene: TRBJ2-3
D gene: -
clone size: -

CDR3 DNA: TGTGCCAGTAGTTTGGGGGACAGGGGGGCCTATGGCTACACCTTC
CDR3 protein: CASSLGDRGAYGYTF
V gene: TRBV19
J gene: TRBJ1-2
D gene: TRBD1
clone size: -

CDR3 DNA: TGTGCCAGCCTTGAGGGGGGGGGCCGGAATACGCAGTATTTT
CDR3 protein: CASLEGGGRNTQYF
V gene: TRBV6-5
J gene: TRBJ2-3
D gene: -
clone size: -

CDR3 DNA: TGTGCCAGCAGCTTGGAGGCAGGGGTCCACAATGAGCAGTTCTTC
CDR3 protein: CASSLEAGVHNEQFF
V gene: TRBV5-5
J gene: TRBJ2-1
D gene: -
clone size: -

CDR3 DNA: TGTGCCAGCAGCTTGTTCGTCTCTAATTCACCCCTCCACTTT
CDR3 protein: CASSLFVSNSPLHF
V gene: TRBV5-5
J gene: TRBJ1-6
D gene: -
clone size: -

CDR3 DNA: TGTGCCAGCAGCTTAGTCACGGCAGGGGGCGAGAAAACTGAAGCTTTCTTT
CDR3 protein: CASSLVTAGGEKTEAFF
V gene: TRBV7-8
J gene: TRBJ1-1
D gene: TRBD1
clone size: -

CDR3 DNA: TGTGCCCGTCGAGGCGACACCGGGGAGCTGTTTTTT
CDR3 protein: CARRGDTGELFF
V gene: TRBV3-1/TRBV3-2
J gene: TRBJ2-2
D gene: -
clone size: -

CDR3 DNA: TGTGCCAGCGGGGGACAGGTTTACAATGAGCAGTTCTTC
CDR3 protein: CASGGQVYNEQFF
V gene: TRBV6-6
J gene: TRBJ2-1
D gene: TRBD1
clone size: -

CDR3 DNA: TGTGCCAGCAGCATCCGGGACAGGTATGGTTCTGAAAAACTGTTTTTT
CDR3 protein: CASSIRDRYGSEKLFF
V gene: TRBV21-1
J gene: TRBJ1-4
D gene: -
clone size: -

CDR3 DNA: TGTGCCAGCAGCTCCCTAGCGGGGGGCCAAGAGACCCAGTACTTC
CDR3 protein: CASSSLAGGQETQYF
V gene: TRBV5-5
J gene: TRBJ2-5
D gene: TRBD2
clone size: -

CDR3 DNA: TGCGCCAGCAGACCGGGACACCGCACAGATACGCAGTATTTT
CDR3 protein: CASRPGHRTDTQYF
V gene: TRBV5-1
J gene: TRBJ2-3
D gene: -
clone size: -

CDR3 DNA: TGTGCCAGCTGGGCGGGGGGGCCAGGCACCGGGGAGCTGTTTTTT
CDR3 protein: CASWAGGPGTGELFF
V gene: TRBV28
J gene: TRBJ2-2
D gene: TRBD2
clone size: -

CDR3 DNA: TGTGCCATCAGTGATTGGAACCCAGGGGGGTACAATGAGCAGTTCTTC
CDR3 protein: CAISDWNPGGYNEQFF
V gene: TRBV10-3
J gene: TRBJ2-1
D gene: -
clone size: -

CDR3 DNA: TGCGCCAGCAGCCATCGAGGGTTTACCGGGGAGCTGTTTTTT
CDR3 protein: CASSHRGFTGELFF
V gene: TRBV4-1
J gene: TRBJ2-2
D gene: -
clone size: -

CDR3 DNA: TGTGCCAGCAGCCGACACATTTCTCCAACTAATGAAAAACTGTTTTTT
CDR3 protein: CASSRHISPTNEKLFF
V gene: TRBV11-2
J gene: TRBJ1-4
D gene: -
clone size: -

CDR3 DNA: TGTGCCAGCAGTTTATTTGGAGTCGTATCGGCAGTTCAAGAGACCCAGTACTTC
CDR3 protein: CASSLFGVVSAVQETQYF
V gene: TRBV27
J gene: TRBJ2-5
D gene: -
clone size: -

CDR3 DNA: TGTGCCAGCAGCCGGAGGAGCGGGAGCTCCTACGAGCAGTACTTC
CDR3 protein: CASSRRSGSSYEQYF
V gene: TRBV7-9
J gene: TRBJ2-7
D gene: TRBD2
clone size: -

CDR3 DNA: TGTGCCAGCAGCTTGGGGCAGGGATCTAGAGCTTTCTTT
CDR3 protein: CASSLGQGSRAFF
V gene: TRBV5-8
J gene: TRBJ1-1
D gene: -
clone size: many

CDR3 DNA: TGTGCCAGCAGCTTAGGGGAGGGGGACAGGGTTAAAGGCTACACCTTC
CDR3 protein: CASSLGEGDRVKGYTF
V gene: TRBV13
J gene: TRBJ1-2
D gene: TRBD1
clone size: -

CDR3 DNA: TGCGCCAGCAGCCGCGACAGGGAGCAAAACATTCAGTACTTC
CDR3 protein: CASSRDREQNIQYF
V gene: TRBV4-1
J gene: TRBJ2-4
D gene: TRBD1
clone size: many

CDR3 DNA: TGTGCCACCAGCAGGACAACAGATACGCAGTATTTT
CDR3 protein: CATSRTTDTQYF
V gene: TRBV15
J gene: TRBJ2-3
D gene: -
clone size: -

CDR3 DNA: TGTGCCAGCAGTCTAAACTACGGCAATCAGCCCCAGCATTTT
CDR3 protein: CASSLNYGNQPQHF
V gene: TRBV27
J gene: TRBJ1-5
D gene: -
clone size: -

CDR3 DNA: TGTGCCTGGAGGCTAGCGGGGGTGGGTGAGCAGTTCTTC
CDR3 protein: CAWRLAGVGEQFF
V gene: TRBV30
J gene: TRBJ2-1
D gene: TRBD2
clone size: -

CDR3 DNA: TGTGCCAGCAGCCTGGGACTAGCGGGGGGGCCCGATGAGCAGTTCTTC
CDR3 protein: CASSLGLAGGPDEQFF
V gene: TRBV3-1/TRBV3-2
J gene: TRBJ2-1
D gene: TRBD2
clone size: -

CDR3 DNA: TGTGCCAGCAGTGAAACAGGGGGCCTGGAGACCCAGTACTTC
CDR3 protein: CASSETGGLETQYF
V gene: TRBV6-1
J gene: TRBJ2-5
D gene: TRBD1
clone size: -

CDR3 DNA: TGCGCCAGCAGCGAGAACAGGGGGAGCAACTATGGCTACACCTTC
CDR3 protein: CASSENRGSNYGYTF
V gene: TRBV5-1
J gene: TRBJ1-2
D gene: TRBD1
clone size: -

CDR3 DNA: TGTGCCAGCAGCCAAGTGGCTAGCGGGGGTACTGAGCAGTTCTTC
CDR3 protein: CASSQVASGGTEQFF
V gene: TRBV3-1/TRBV3-2
J gene: TRBJ2-1
D gene: TRBD2
clone size: -

CDR3 DNA: TGTGCCAGCAGTTACTCAAGGGGAAGGGGCACTGAAGCTTTCTTT
CDR3 protein: CASSYSRGRGTEAFF
V gene: TRBV6-2/TRBV6-3
J gene: TRBJ1-1
D gene: -
clone size: -

CDR3 DNA: TGTGCCAGTAGTATCCCCAGGGGCGGCTCTGGAAACACCATATATTTT
CDR3 protein: CASSIPRGGSGNTIYF
V gene: TRBV19
J gene: TRBJ1-3
D gene: -
clone size: once

CDR3 DNA: TGTGCCAGCAGCGTAGCTGGCGGGGCGGGAGAGACCCAGTACTTC
CDR3 protein: CASSVAGGAGETQYF
V gene: TRBV9
J gene: TRBJ2-5
D gene: -
clone size: -

CDR3 DNA: TGTGCCAGTAGTCCAAGACAGTCCACCCTTCAAGAGACCCAGTACTTC
CDR3 protein: CASSPRQSTLQETQYF
V gene: TRBV19
J gene: TRBJ2-5
D gene: -
clone size: -

CDR3 DNA: TGTGCCAGCAGCTCGAGGACAGGGGGCCCGTACACCGGGGAGCTGTTTTTT
CDR3 protein: CASSSRTGGPYTGELFF
V gene: TRBV11-2
J gene: TRBJ2-2
D gene: TRBD1
clone size: -

CDR3 DNA: TGTGCCAGCAGCTTGTTCTCCTCAGGGGCACCCACAGATACGCAGTATTTT
CDR3 protein: CASSLFSSGAPTDTQYF
V gene: TRBV7-8
J gene: TRBJ2-3
D gene: -
clone size: -